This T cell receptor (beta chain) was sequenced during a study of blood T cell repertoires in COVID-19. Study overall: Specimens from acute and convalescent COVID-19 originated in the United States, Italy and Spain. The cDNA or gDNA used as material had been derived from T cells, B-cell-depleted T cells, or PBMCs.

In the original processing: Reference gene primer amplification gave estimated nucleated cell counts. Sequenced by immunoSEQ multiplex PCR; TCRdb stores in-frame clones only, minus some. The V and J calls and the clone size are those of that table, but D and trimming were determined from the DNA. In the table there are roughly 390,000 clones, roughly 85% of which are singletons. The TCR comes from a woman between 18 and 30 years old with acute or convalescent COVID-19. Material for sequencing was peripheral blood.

The DNA of the CDR3 is TGTGCCAGCACCGGACAGGAGGTTGGGCCCCAGCATTTT. It encodes CASTGQEVGPQHF. The chain combines TRBV12-3 or TRBV12-4 with TRBJ1-5; 7 bases match TRBD1. V gave up 7 bases and J gave up 9 bases; unmatched junction bases: 9. The CDR3 is 13 amino acids.